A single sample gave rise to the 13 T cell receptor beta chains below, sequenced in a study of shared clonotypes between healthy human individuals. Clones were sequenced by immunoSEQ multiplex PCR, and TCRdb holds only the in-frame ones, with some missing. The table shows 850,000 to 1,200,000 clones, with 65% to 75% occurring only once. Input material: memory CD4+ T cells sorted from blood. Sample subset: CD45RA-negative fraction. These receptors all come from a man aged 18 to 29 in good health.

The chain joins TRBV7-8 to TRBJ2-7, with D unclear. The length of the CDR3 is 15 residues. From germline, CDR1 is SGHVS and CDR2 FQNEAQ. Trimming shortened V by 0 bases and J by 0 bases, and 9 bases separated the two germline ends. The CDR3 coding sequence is TGTGCCAGCAGCTTAGCTTTACTCGCCTCCTACGAGCAGTACTTC. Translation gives CASSLALLASYEQYF. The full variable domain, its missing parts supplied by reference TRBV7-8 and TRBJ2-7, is GAGVSQSPRYKVAKRGQDVALRCDPISGHVSLFWYQQALGQGPEFLTYFQNEAQLDKSGLPSDRFFAERPEGSVSTLKIQRTQQEDSAVYLCASSLALLASYEQYFGPGTRLTVT.

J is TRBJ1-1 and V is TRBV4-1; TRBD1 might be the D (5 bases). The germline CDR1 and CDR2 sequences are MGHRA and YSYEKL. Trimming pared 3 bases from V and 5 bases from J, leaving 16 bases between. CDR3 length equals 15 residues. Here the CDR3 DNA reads TGCGCCAGCAGCCATGGAGCGGGGGGGAGTACTGAAGCTTTCTTT. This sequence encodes CASSHGAGGSTEAFF.

The DNA for the CDR3 is TGTGCCAGCAGCCAGGGCCAACCTCCAGAGACCCAGTACTTC. Encoded protein: CASSQGQPPETQYF. The gene calls are TRBV7-9 and TRBJ2-5, with D possibly matching TRBD1 (5 bases). Germline V gene lookup returns CDR1 SEHNR and CDR2 FQNEAQ (reference sequence). The V gene lost 5 bases and the J gene lost 4 bases, with 14 bases spanning the gap. CDR3 length equals 14 residues.

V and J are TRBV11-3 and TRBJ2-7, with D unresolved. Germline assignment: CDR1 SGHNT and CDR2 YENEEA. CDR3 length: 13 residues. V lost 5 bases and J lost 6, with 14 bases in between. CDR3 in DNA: TGTGCCAGCAGCCGCTCGTCCCAATCCGAGCAGTACTTC. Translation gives CASSRSSQSEQYF. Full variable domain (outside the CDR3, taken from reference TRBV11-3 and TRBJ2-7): EAGVVQSPRYKIIEKKQPVAFWCNPISGHNTLYWYLQNLGQGPELLIRYENEEAVDDSQLPKDRFSAERLKGVDSTLKIQPAELGDSAVYLCASSRSSQSEQYFGPGTRLTVT.

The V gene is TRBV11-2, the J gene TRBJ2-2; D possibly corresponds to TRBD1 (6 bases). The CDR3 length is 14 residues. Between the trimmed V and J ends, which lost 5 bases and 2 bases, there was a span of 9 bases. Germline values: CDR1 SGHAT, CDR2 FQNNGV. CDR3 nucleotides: TGTGCCAGCAGCCCGGACAGAAACACCGGGGAGCTGTTTTTT. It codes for CASSPDRNTGELFF.

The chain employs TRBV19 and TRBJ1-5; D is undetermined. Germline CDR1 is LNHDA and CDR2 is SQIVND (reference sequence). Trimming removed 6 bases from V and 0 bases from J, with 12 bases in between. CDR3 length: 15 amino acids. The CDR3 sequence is CASSLSRYSNQPQHF. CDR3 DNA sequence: TGTGCCAGTAGCCTCTCAAGATATAGCAATCAGCCCCAGCATTTT.

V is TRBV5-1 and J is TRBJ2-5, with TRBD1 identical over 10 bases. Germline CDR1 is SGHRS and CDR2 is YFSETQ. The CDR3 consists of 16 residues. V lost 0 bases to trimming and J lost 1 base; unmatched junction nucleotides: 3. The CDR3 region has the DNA TGCGCCAGCAGCTTGGGTGGGGACAGGGGCCAAGAGACCCAGTACTTC. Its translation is CASSLGGDRGQETQYF.

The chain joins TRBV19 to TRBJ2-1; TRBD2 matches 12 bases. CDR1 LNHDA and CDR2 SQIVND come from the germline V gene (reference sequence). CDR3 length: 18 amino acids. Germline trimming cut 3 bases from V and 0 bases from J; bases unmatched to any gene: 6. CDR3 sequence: CASSMASGRAHSYNEQFF. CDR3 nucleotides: TGTGCCAGTAGTATGGCTAGCGGGAGGGCCCACTCCTACAATGAGCAGTTCTTC.

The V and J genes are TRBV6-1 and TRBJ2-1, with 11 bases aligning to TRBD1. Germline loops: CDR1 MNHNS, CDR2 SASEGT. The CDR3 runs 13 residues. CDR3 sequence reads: CAGQGATYNEQFF. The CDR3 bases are TGTGCAGGACAGGGGGCCACCTACAATGAGCAGTTCTTC.

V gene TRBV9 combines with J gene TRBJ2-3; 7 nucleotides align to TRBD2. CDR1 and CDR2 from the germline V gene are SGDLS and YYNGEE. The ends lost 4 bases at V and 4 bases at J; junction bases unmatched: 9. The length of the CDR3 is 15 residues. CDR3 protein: CASSTNTGLADTQYF. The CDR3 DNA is TGTGCCAGCAGCACAAATACCGGACTAGCAGATACGCAGTATTTT.

CDR3 in DNA: TGTGCCAGCAGCCAATCTAGCACAGATACGCAGTATTTT. This encodes CASSQSSTDTQYF. The V and J genes are TRBV9 and TRBJ2-3; no definite D call. This CDR3 is built from 13 residues. V lost 4 bases, J lost 0 bases, and 6 bases lay in between. Germline assignment: CDR1 SGDLS and CDR2 YYNGEE.

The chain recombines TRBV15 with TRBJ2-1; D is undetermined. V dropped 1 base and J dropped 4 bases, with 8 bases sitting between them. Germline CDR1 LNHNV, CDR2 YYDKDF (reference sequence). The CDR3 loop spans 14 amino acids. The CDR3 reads CATSRVGPYNEQFF. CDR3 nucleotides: TGTGCCACCAGCAGAGTCGGACCTTACAATGAGCAGTTCTTC.

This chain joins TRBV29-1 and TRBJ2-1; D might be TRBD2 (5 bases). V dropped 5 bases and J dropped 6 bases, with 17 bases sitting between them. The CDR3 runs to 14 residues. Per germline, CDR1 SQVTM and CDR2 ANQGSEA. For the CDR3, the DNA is TGCAGCGTTTCACTAGATTCACTTGGCAATGAGCAGTTCTTC. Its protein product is CSVSLDSLGNEQFF.